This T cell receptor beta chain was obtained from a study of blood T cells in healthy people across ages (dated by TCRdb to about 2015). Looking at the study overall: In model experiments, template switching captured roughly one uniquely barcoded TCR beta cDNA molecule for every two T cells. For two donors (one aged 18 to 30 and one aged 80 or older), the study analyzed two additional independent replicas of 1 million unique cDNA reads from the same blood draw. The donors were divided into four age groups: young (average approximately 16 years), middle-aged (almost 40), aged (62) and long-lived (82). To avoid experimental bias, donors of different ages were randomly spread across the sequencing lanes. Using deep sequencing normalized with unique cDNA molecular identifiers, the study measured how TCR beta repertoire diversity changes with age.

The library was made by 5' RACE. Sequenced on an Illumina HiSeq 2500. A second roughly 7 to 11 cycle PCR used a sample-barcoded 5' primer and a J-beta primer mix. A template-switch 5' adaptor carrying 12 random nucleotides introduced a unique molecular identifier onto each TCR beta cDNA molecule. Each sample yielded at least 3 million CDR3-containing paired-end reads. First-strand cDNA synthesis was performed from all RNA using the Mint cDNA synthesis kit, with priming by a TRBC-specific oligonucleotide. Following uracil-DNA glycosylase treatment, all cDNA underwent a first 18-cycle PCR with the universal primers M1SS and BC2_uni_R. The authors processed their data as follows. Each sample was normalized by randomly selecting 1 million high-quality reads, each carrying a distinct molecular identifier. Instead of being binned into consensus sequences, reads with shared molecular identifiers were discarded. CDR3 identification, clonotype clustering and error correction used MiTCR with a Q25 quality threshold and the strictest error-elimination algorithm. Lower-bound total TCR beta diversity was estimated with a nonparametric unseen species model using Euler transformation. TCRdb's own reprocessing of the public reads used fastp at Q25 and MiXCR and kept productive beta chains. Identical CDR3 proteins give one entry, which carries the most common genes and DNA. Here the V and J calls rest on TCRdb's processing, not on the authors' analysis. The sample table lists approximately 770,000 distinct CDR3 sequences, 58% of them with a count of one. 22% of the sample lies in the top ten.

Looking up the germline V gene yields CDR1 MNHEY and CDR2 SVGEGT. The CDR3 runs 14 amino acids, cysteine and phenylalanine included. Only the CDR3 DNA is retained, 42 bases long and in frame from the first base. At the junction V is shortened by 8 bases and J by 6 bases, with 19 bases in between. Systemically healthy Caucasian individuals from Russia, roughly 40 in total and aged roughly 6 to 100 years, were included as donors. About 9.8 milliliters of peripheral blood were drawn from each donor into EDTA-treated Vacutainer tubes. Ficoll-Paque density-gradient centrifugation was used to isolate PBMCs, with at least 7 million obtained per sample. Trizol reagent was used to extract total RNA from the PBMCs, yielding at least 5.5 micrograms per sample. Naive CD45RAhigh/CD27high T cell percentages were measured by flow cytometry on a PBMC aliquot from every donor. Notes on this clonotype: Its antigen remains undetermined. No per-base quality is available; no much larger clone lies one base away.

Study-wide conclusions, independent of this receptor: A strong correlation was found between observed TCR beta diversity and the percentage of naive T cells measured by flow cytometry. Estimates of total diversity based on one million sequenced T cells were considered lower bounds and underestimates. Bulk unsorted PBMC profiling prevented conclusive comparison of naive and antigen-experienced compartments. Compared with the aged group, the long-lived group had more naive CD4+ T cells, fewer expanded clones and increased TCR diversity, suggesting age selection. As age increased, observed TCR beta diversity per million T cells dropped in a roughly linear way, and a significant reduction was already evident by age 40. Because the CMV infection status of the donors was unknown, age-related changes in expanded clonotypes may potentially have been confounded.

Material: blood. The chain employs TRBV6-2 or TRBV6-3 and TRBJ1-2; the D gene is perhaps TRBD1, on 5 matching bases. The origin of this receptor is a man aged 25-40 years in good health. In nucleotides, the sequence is TGTGCCAGCGGCCCGGGACGGACTTTAGATGGCTACACCTTC. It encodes CASGPGRTLDGYTF.